This T cell receptor beta chain emerged from a study of T cells in Graves' hyperthyroidism and ophthalmopathy. General study results and limits: In the analysis, a 13 V-J model separated ophthalmopathy from stable hyperthyroidism.

It was RNA transcripts that yielded the amplified TCR beta CDR3 regions. Researchers ran a first-round RT-PCR on the TCR CDR3 using the HTBI primer set. TCRdb itself ran the multiplex PCR reads through MiXCR, one entry per CDR3 protein. The data contain about 400,000 distinct CDR3 sequences, around 15% of them singletons. CDR1 is MDHEN, CDR2 SYDVKM, per germline. CDR3 length: 17 residues. V dropped 6 bases and J dropped 1 base, with 18 bases sitting between them. As for this clonotype: Its antigen is not identified.

The sequencing input was blood. The TCR originated in a woman between 55 and 75 years old with Graves' ophthalmopathy. The chain links TRBV28 to TRBJ2-2, with unresolved D. CDR3 protein: CASSPRLRRLNTGELFF. The CDR3, as DNA: TGTGCCAGCAGCCCCCGCCTTAGGCGGCTGAACACCGGGGAGCTGTTTTTT.